These 10 T cell receptor beta chains came from one sample sequenced in a study of T cell responses to AZD1222 COVID-19 vaccine. The repertoire was sequenced with immunoSEQ multiplex PCR; TCRdb's copy has only in-frame clones and lacks some. Of approximately 52,000 clones in the sample, 80% to 90% were seen once. This sample comprised peripheral blood, obtained 28 days after the second AZD1222 dose. These receptors were collected from an adult who received the AZD1222 COVID-19 vaccine.

The chain joins TRBV5-1 to TRBJ2-5, with D perhaps given as TRBD1 or TRBD2 (5 bases each). This CDR3 is 16 amino acids long. V was trimmed by 4 bases and J by 4 bases, leaving 20 bases between them. Germline values: CDR1 SGHRS, CDR2 YFSETQ. The CDR3 is CASSPPGQAPPETQYF. The CDR3 DNA reads as TGCGCCAGCAGCCCGCCGGGGCAAGCGCCCCCAGAGACCCAGTACTTC.

V usage is TRBV27 and J usage is TRBJ2-7, with 8 bases matching TRBD2. Germline V gene lookup returns CDR1 MNHEY and CDR2 SMNVEV (reference sequence). This CDR3 is built from 16 residues. The ends lost 4 bases at V and 2 bases at J; junction bases unmatched: 10. As DNA, the CDR3 is TGTGCCAGCAGTTCAACAACTAGCGGCCTAACCTACGAGCAGTACTTC. Amino acid sequence: CASSSTTSGLTYEQYF.

This clone has a single count. The chain's CDR3 is CATSDRGTSGRARETQYF. The CDR3 DNA is TGTGCCACCAGTGATCGTGGGACTAGCGGGAGGGCCAGAGAGACCCAGTACTTC. The chain is built from TRBV24-1 and TRBJ2-5; 16 nucleotides match TRBD2. Germline values: CDR1 KGHDR, CDR2 SFDVKD. This CDR3 is built from 18 residues. V shed 3 bases, J shed 4 bases, and the junction held 7 bases outside the gene matches.

The chain carries TRBV7-8 and TRBJ2-7, with a possible D match to TRBD2 (5 bases). The V gene lost 1 base and the J gene lost 2 bases, with 12 bases spanning the gap. Per germline, CDR1 SGHVS and CDR2 FQNEAQ. CDR3 length: 15 amino acids. CDR3 residues: CASSLDPGLTYEQYF. CDR3 nucleotide sequence: TGTGCCAGCAGCTTAGACCCGGGATTAACCTACGAGCAGTACTTC.

The CDR3 nucleotides are TGTGCCAGCAGCCCTCGGGGACTTCAGTTAAACGAGCAGTACTTC. Translating gives CASSPRGLQLNEQYF. The chain couples TRBV5-6 to TRBJ2-7, with D perhaps TRBD2 (6 bases). Germline lookup yields CDR1 SGHDT and CDR2 YYEEEE. The CDR3 is made up of 15 amino acids. Trimming removed 4 bases at V and 5 bases at J, with 19 bases between.

This clone is a singleton in its sample. The chain combines TRBV29-1 with TRBJ2-5, with D maybe TRBD2 (6 bases). Germline V gene data show CDR1 as SQVTM and CDR2 as ANQGSEA. Trimming pared 4 bases from V and 4 bases from J, leaving 7 bases between. The CDR3 loop spans 11 amino acids. CDR3: CSVVGGETQYF. The CDR3 nucleotides read TGCAGCGTTGTCGGGGGAGAGACCCAGTACTTC.

The chain is built from TRBV27 and TRBJ2-2; D call uncertain. This CDR3 is 15 amino acids long. Germline CDR1 and CDR2: MNHEY and SMNVEV (reference sequence). Trimming pared 2 bases from V and 6 bases from J, leaving 13 bases between. The CDR3 bases are TGTGCCAGCAGTTTAACGGACGCTCTGGCCGGGGAGCTGTTTTTT. Its protein product is CASSLTDALAGELFF.

This sequence joins TRBV19 and TRBJ2-7; the match to TRBD1 covers 7 bases. Germline V gene sequence: CDR1 LNHDA, CDR2 SQIVND (reference sequence). Trimming at V came to 1 base and at J to 2 bases, leaving 2 bases not matched to a gene. The CDR3 totals 14 residues. Here the CDR3 reads CASSIAQGAYEQYF. CDR3 nucleotide sequence: TGTGCCAGTAGTATAGCGCAGGGGGCCTACGAGCAGTACTTC.

The gene calls are TRBV9 and TRBJ2-3; 10 positions match TRBD2. Germline CDR1 reads SGDLS; CDR2 reads YYNGEE. This CDR3 is 19 amino acids long. Unmatched junction bases numbered 19, after V lost 4 bases and J lost 5 bases. Here the CDR3 DNA reads TGTGCCAGCAGCCCTCGGATTTGGCTAGCGGGAGTAGGGAGAGATACGCAGTATTTT. Its translation is CASSPRIWLAGVGRDTQYF.

The chain is built from TRBV24-1 and TRBJ2-3; D might be TRBD1 (6 bases). Germline V gives CDR1 KGHDR, CDR2 SFDVKD. Deletions cut 5 bases from V and 0 bases from J, with 11 bases between. There are 15 residues in the CDR3. The CDR3 DNA is TGTGCCACCAGTGGGGGGCCGGCGAGCACAGATACGCAGTATTTT. It is translated as CATSGGPASTDTQYF.